The 27 T cell receptor beta chains below were found in one sample sequenced in a study of shared clonotypes between healthy human individuals. Generated by immunoSEQ multiplex PCR, the TCRdb table keeps only in-frame clones and is missing some. This repertoire shows nearly 1 million clones, approximately 76% found once; its top ten account for approximately 1.5%. Material: memory CD4+ T cells sorted from blood. As to subset: CD45RA-negative fraction. The receptors were sampled from a man in his late teens or twenties in good health.

Regarding this clone: Other DNA sequences in the sample encode the same CDR3. The V gene is TRBV30, the J gene TRBJ1-5, with 10 positions matching TRBD1. J was trimmed by 8 bases and V by 2 bases; bases with no gene match: 6. The CDR3 loop spans 14 amino acids. Germline lookup yields CDR1 GTSNPN and CDR2 SVGIG (reference sequence). Written as DNA, the CDR3 is TGTGCCTGGAGTTTTGGACAGGGGGAGAAGCCCCAGCATTTT. It translates to CAWSFGQGEKPQHF.

The chain carries TRBV5-6 and TRBJ2-7; tentatively, D is TRBD2 (5 bases). The germline CDR1 and CDR2 sequences are SGHDT and YYEEEE. V was cut by 6 bases and J by 6 bases, with 16 bases left in between. This CDR3 is 13 amino acids long. CDR3 sequence: CASTPISRGEQYF. CDR3 sequence (DNA): TGTGCCAGCACCCCAATTTCCCGGGGCGAGCAGTACTTC.

V and J are TRBV30 and TRBJ2-3, with 7 bases fitting TRBD2. Losses at the gene ends were 1 base for V and 1 base for J; bases not matched to a gene: 8. There are 16 residues in the CDR3. The V gene's germline CDR1 is GTSNPN and CDR2 SVGIG (reference sequence). The CDR3 here is CAWSGEAGSRTDTQYF. Written as DNA, the CDR3 is TGTGCCTGGAGTGGAGAAGCGGGGAGCCGCACAGATACGCAGTATTTT.

The J gene is TRBJ2-1, the V gene TRBV4-1, with 12 bases identical to TRBD2. Trimming removed 2 bases from V and 10 bases from J; junction bases left unmatched: 6. This CDR3 has 15 residues. Germline CDR1 is MGHRA and CDR2 is YSYEKL. The CDR3, as DNA: TGCGCCAGCAGCCAACCAACTAGCGGGAGGAAGGAGCAGTTCTTC. Its translation: CASSQPTSGRKEQFF.

This chain links TRBV5-4 with TRBJ2-7; tentatively, D is TRBD1 (6 bases). Germline assignment: CDR1 SGHNT and CDR2 YYREEE (reference sequence). Between the trimmed V and J ends, which lost 1 base and 0 bases, there was a span of 11 bases. The CDR3 has 15 residues. As DNA, the CDR3 is TGTGCCAGCAGCTTGACGGCAGGGGCCTCCTACGAGCAGTACTTC. Translation: CASSLTAGASYEQYF. Full variable domain (outside the CDR3, taken from reference TRBV5-4 and TRBJ2-7): ETGVTQSPTHLIKTRGQQVTLRCSSQSGHNTVSWYQQALGQGPQFIFQYYREEENGRGNFPPRFSGLQFPNYSSELNVNALELDDSALYLCASSLTAGASYEQYFGPGTRLTVT.

This clone appeared a single time. V is TRBV5-4 and J is TRBJ2-4; 9 bases line up with TRBD1. Trimming removed 3 bases from V and 4 bases from J; junction bases left unmatched: 2. Germline CDR1 and CDR2: SGHNT and YYREEE (reference sequence). CDR3 size: 14 residues. The DNA for the CDR3 is TGTGCCAGCAGCTACGGACAGGGGAAAAACATTCAGTACTTC. Encoded protein: CASSYGQGKNIQYF. The full variable domain, in which reference TRBV5-4 and TRBJ2-4 provide the parts outside the CDR3, is ETGVTQSPTHLIKTRGQQVTLRCSSQSGHNTVSWYQQALGQGPQFIFQYYREEENGRGNFPPRFSGLQFPNYSSELNVNALELDDSALYLCASSYGQGKNIQYFGAGTRLSVL.

The gene calls are TRBV25-1 and TRBJ2-7, with no clear D. The CDR3 has 12 amino acids. Trimming stripped 2 bases from V and 3 bases from J, with 5 bases between. Germline loops: CDR1 MGHDK, CDR2 SYGVNS. The CDR3 protein is CASSENSYEQYF. The CDR3 nucleotides read TGTGCCAGCAGTGAAAACAGCTACGAGCAGTACTTC.

V gene TRBV10-2 combines with J gene TRBJ2-5, with D perhaps TRBD1 (5 bases). V was trimmed by 4 bases and J by 5 bases, leaving 8 bases between them. There are 12 residues in the CDR3. The germline CDR1 and CDR2 sequences are WSHSY and SAAADI. This chain's CDR3 is CASSAGYETQYF. The CDR3 nucleotides are TGCGCCAGCAGTGCAGGGTACGAGACCCAGTACTTC.

This rearrangement joins TRBV14 to TRBJ2-7; a weak D match, TRBD2 (5 bases). This CDR3 spans 13 amino acids. The ends were cut back, 1 base at V and 7 bases at J, with 11 bases in the middle. CDR1 and CDR2 (germline): SGHDN, FVKESK. DNA for the CDR3: TGTGCCAGCAGCCAAGTCCGAGGGAGAGAGCAGTACTTC. It translates to CASSQVRGREQYF. Full variable domain (remainder filled in from reference TRBV14 and TRBJ2-7): EAGVTQFPSHSVIEKGQTVTLRCDPISGHDNLYWYRRVMGKEIKFLLHFVKESKQDESGMPNNRFLAERTGGTYSTLKVQPAELEDSGVYFCASSQVRGREQYFGPGTRLTVT.

Note on this clone: Other DNA sequences from this sample encode an identical CDR3 as well. The chain combines TRBV11-2 with TRBJ2-5; 7 positions match TRBD2. The junction had 1 base not matched to a gene; V was cut back by 4 bases and J by 2 bases. The CDR3 has 13 amino acids. Germline V gives CDR1 SGHAT, CDR2 FQNNGV. CDR3 sequence: CASSSAGQETQYF. The CDR3, as DNA: TGTGCCAGCAGCTCAGCGGGGCAAGAGACCCAGTACTTC. The variable domain in full, with the rest retrieved from reference TRBV11-2 and TRBJ2-5, is EAGVAQSPRYKIIEKRQSVAFWCNPISGHATLYWYQQILGQGPKLLIQFQNNGVVDDSQLPKDRFSAERLKGVDSTLKIQPAKLEDSAVYLCASSSAGQETQYFGPGTRLLVL.

This chain links TRBV14 with TRBJ2-5, with 11 bases identical to TRBD2. V dropped 2 bases and J dropped 5; count of bases not matched to a gene: 4. Germline CDR1 is SGHDN and CDR2 is FVKESK. The CDR3 has 15 amino acids. CDR3 region: CASSQLAGGVETQYF. The CDR3 DNA follows: TGTGCCAGCAGCCAACTAGCGGGAGGCGTGGAGACCCAGTACTTC.

The chain has TRBV5-1 and TRBJ1-3, with D hard to call. Trimming took off 0 bases at V and 4 bases at J, with 8 bases between the two ends. The CDR3 has 14 amino acids. The V gene's germline CDR1 is SGHRS and CDR2 YFSETQ. The CDR3 region has the DNA TGCGCCAGCAGCTTGGAGGTGTTAGGAAACACCATATATTTT. Translated, it gives CASSLEVLGNTIYF.

The sample holds one count of this clone. The chain combines TRBV29-1 with TRBJ2-7, with 9 nucleotides matching TRBD2. The V gene's germline CDR1 is SQVTM and CDR2 ANQGSEA. This CDR3 comprises 16 residues. V shed 0 bases, J shed 1 base, and the junction held 7 bases outside the gene matches. The CDR3: CSVEDMVAGVSYEQYF. In DNA, the CDR3 is TGCAGCGTTGAAGATATGGTAGCGGGGGTATCCTACGAGCAGTACTTC.

The V and J genes are TRBV30 and TRBJ1-1; 8 bases are shared with TRBD1. The CDR3 extends over 15 amino acids. From germline, CDR1 is GTSNPN and CDR2 SVGIG (reference sequence). V was pared by 5 bases and J by 1 base, with 9 bases of the junction left unmatched. CDR3 sequence reads: CAWSGPGGRNTEAFF. The CDR3, as DNA: TGTGCCTGGTCCGGGCCAGGGGGCAGGAACACTGAAGCTTTCTTT.

This chain connects TRBV6-1 to TRBJ1-2; 7 nucleotides line up with TRBD1. The V segment lost 1 base and the J segment 8 bases; nucleotides outside the gene matches: 7. Germline V lookup: CDR1 MNHNS, CDR2 SASEGT. The length of the CDR3 is 14 residues. CDR3 sequence reads: CASSEDRGLGGYTF. In nucleotides, the CDR3 is TGTGCCAGCAGTGAAGACAGGGGTTTAGGAGGCTACACCTTC.

The chain is built from TRBV5-1 and TRBJ1-5, with 7 bases aligning to TRBD1. Losses at the gene ends were 0 bases for V and 3 bases for J; bases not matched to a gene: 3. Germline V gene data show CDR1 as SGHRS and CDR2 as YFSETQ. The CDR3 covers 15 residues. The CDR3 spells CASSLDGQVNQPQHF. In nucleotides, the CDR3 is TGCGCCAGCAGCTTGGATGGACAGGTCAATCAGCCCCAGCATTTT.

V usage is TRBV19 and J usage is TRBJ2-7; D is perhaps TRBD1 or TRBD2 (5 bases each). Looked up from germline, CDR1 is LNHDA and CDR2 is SQIVND (reference sequence). The ends were cut back, 5 bases at V and 5 bases at J, with 16 bases in the middle. The CDR3 is 14 amino acids. The CDR3 loop is CASSSGTRRHEQYF. The CDR3 nucleotides read TGTGCCAGTAGTTCCGGGACCCGAAGACACGAGCAGTACTTC.

The V and J genes are TRBV7-9 and TRBJ1-6; weak D call: TRBD1 (6 bases). V gave up 2 bases and J gave up 9 bases, with 14 bases separating them. Looked up from germline, CDR1 is SEHNR and CDR2 is FQNEAQ (reference sequence). The CDR3 is 15 residues long. CDR3 nucleotides: TGTGCCAGCAGCTTACTTACAGGGAGTGGTTCACCCCTCCACTTT. It codes for CASSLLTGSGSPLHF.

The chain couples TRBV9 to TRBJ1-5, with 8 bases identical to TRBD1. Germline V gives CDR1 SGDLS, CDR2 YYNGEE. V lost 3 bases, J lost 0 bases, and 5 bases stayed unmatched. This CDR3 is 16 amino acids long. As DNA, the CDR3 is TGTGCCAGCAGCGAAGGGACAGGCAATAGCAATCAGCCCCAGCATTTT. It is translated as CASSEGTGNSNQPQHF.

J is TRBJ2-3 and V is TRBV5-1; D gene uncertain. CDR1 and CDR2 (germline): SGHRS, YFSETQ. Trimming took off 1 base at V and 1 base at J, with 10 bases between the two ends. This CDR3 has 15 amino acids. The CDR3 reads CASSLSTPGTDTQYF. CDR3 coding DNA: TGCGCCAGCAGCTTGTCTACCCCGGGCACAGATACGCAGTATTTT. Full variable domain (rest looked up from reference TRBV5-1 and TRBJ2-3): KAGVTQTPRYLIKTRGQQVTLSCSPISGHRSVSWYQQTPGQGLQFLFEYFSETQRNKGNFPGRFSGRQFSNSRSEMNVSTLELGDSALYLCASSLSTPGTDTQYFGPGTRLTVL.

The gene calls are TRBV7-9 and TRBJ1-1; D remains unclear. Germline CDR1 and CDR2: SEHNR and FQNEAQ (reference sequence). This CDR3 contains 14 residues. The ends were cut back, 2 bases at V and 0 bases at J, with 7 bases in the middle. The DNA of the CDR3 is TGTGCCAGCAGCTTAAATTGGATGAACACTGAAGCTTTCTTT. Translating gives CASSLNWMNTEAFF.

This clone was detected only once. The rearrangement links TRBV6-4 to TRBJ2-7; tentatively, D is TRBD2 (5 bases). The V end lost 7 bases, the J end lost 3 bases, and 13 bases lay between the germline ends. Germline CDR1 and CDR2: MRHNA and SNTAGT. This CDR3 spans 13 amino acids. Here the CDR3 DNA reads TGTGCCAGCACCAAACGGGATTACTACGAGCAGTACTTC. As protein: CASTKRDYYEQYF.

Worth noting for this clone: The sample holds other DNA sequences that translate to the same CDR3. This sequence joins TRBV5-1 and TRBJ1-1; tentative D call: TRBD1 (5 bases). CDR1 and CDR2 from the germline V gene are SGHRS and YFSETQ. The CDR3 covers 14 residues. The V and J ends lost 0 bases and 5 bases respectively, with 11 bases between them. CDR3 bases: TGCGCCAGCAGCTTGGGCCAGGGAGGGACTGAAGCTTTCTTT. The encoded protein is CASSLGQGGTEAFF.

In this sample, this clone turned up a few times. The chain employs TRBV4-1 and TRBJ2-5, with TRBD1 matching 10 bases. With 0 bases clipped from V and 9 bases from J, the junction kept 10 bases outside the gene matches. The germline V gene encodes CDR1 MGHRA and CDR2 YSYEKL. This CDR3 comprises 16 residues. The chain's CDR3 is CASSQEARGGTGAQYF. The CDR3, as DNA: TGCGCCAGCAGCCAAGAGGCCCGGGGGGGGACAGGGGCCCAGTACTTC.

The sample holds a few counts of this clone. J is TRBJ1-1 and V is TRBV25-1, with D unclear. The length of the CDR3 is 12 residues. V was cut by 1 base and J by 10 bases, with 10 bases left in between. Germline V gives CDR1 MGHDK, CDR2 SYGVNS. CDR3 in amino acids: CASSEWGGLAFF. The CDR3 nucleotides are TGTGCCAGCAGTGAATGGGGAGGGCTAGCTTTCTTT.

The J gene is TRBJ1-6, the V gene TRBV13, with D perhaps matching TRBD1 (5 bases). Germline V gene lookup returns CDR1 PRHDT and CDR2 FYEKMQ (reference sequence). The V end lost 4 bases, the J end lost 5 bases, and 12 bases lay between the germline ends. The CDR3 extends over 15 amino acids. DNA of the CDR3: TGTGCCAGCAGCTACCAGGGCACGGATAATTCACCCCTCCACTTT. Its translation is CASSYQGTDNSPLHF. Filled out from reference TRBV13 and TRBJ1-6, the complete variable domain reads AAGVIQSPRHLIKEKRETATLKCYPIPRHDTVYWYQQGPGQDPQFLISFYEKMQSDKGSIPDRFSAQQFSDYHSELNMSSLELGDSALYFCASSYQGTDNSPLHFGNGTRLTVT.

J is TRBJ1-5 and V is TRBV14; 9 bases are shared with TRBD1. V trimming: 1 base; J trimming: 2 bases; junction bases outside the gene matches: 3. The germline V gene has CDR1 SGHDN and CDR2 FVKESK. This CDR3 comprises 16 residues. The CDR3 protein is CASSQGDRARNQPQHF. The CDR3 DNA follows: TGTGCCAGCAGCCAAGGGGACAGGGCCCGCAATCAGCCCCAGCATTTT.